One sample yielded the 28 T cell receptor beta chains listed below, sequenced in a study of long-term antiretroviral therapy in people with HIV (dated by TCRdb to 2022 to 2024). The immunoSEQ hsTCRB v3.0 assay was used at survey level resolution to sequence the TRB variable region. TCRdb limited this immuneACCESS table to in-frame rearrangements with V and J called. A share of clones is missing; checked studies link under half to unresolved V genes, and the rest is unexplained. The sample table holds around 4,400 clones, of which 88% were seen once. The ten top clones hold 5% to 6.5% of the sample. The material sequenced was unsorted PBMCs, taken 1.3 years after starting antiretroviral therapy. The receptors come from a woman between 50 and 59 years old with HIV.

V gene TRBV6-5 combines with J gene TRBJ2-2, with 10 bases identical to TRBD1. Looked up from germline, CDR1 is MNHEY and CDR2 is SVGAGI. Trimming removed 9 bases from V and 6 bases from J; junction bases left unmatched: 4. This CDR3 region has 13 residues. The CDR3 nucleotides read TGTGCCAGTAGACAGGGGGCTTCCGGGGAGCTGTTTTTT. Its protein product is CASRQGASGELFF.

The gene calls are TRBV7-2 and TRBJ2-2, with D uncertain. The CDR3 extends over 16 amino acids. From germline, CDR1 is SGHTA and CDR2 FQGNSA. Trimming removed 2 bases from V and 0 bases from J, with 10 bases in between. DNA of the CDR3: TGTGCCAGCAGCTTAATACTCGGTACGAACACCGGGGAGCTGTTTTTT. This sequence encodes CASSLILGTNTGELFF.

The rearrangement joins TRBV11-2 to TRBJ2-7; no definite D call. The V and J ends lost 3 bases and 6 bases respectively, with 12 bases between them. Germline lookup yields CDR1 SGHAT and CDR2 FQNNGV. The CDR3 has 13 amino acids. In DNA form, the CDR3 reads TGTGCCAGCAGCTTTTGGGCTAACGTCGAGCAGTACTTC. As protein: CASSFWANVEQYF.

This clone was counted only a few times. This chain connects TRBV27 to TRBJ1-5; 7 nucleotides match TRBD1. The CDR3 runs to 15 residues. Germline CDR1 is MNHEY and CDR2 is SMNVEV (reference sequence). V was clipped by 2 bases and J by 4 bases; unmatched bases: 5. The CDR3 protein is CASSLRETGNQPQHF. The CDR3 coding sequence is TGTGCCAGCAGTTTAAGGGAGACAGGGAATCAGCCCCAGCATTTT.

The chain links TRBV5-6 to TRBJ2-7; a weak D match, TRBD2 (5 bases). CDR3 size: 14 residues. Trimming shortened V by 2 bases and J by 2 bases, and 11 bases separated the two germline ends. CDR1 SGHDT and CDR2 YYEEEE come from the germline V gene. This CDR3 reads CASSFFGKPYEQYF. In DNA form, the CDR3 reads TGTGCCAGCAGCTTTTTCGGGAAACCCTACGAGCAGTACTTC.

The chain carries TRBV5-5 and TRBJ2-7, with 13 nucleotides matching TRBD2. CDR3 length equals 16 residues. CDR1 SGHKS and CDR2 YYEKEE come from the germline V gene (reference sequence). Unmatched junction bases numbered 7, after V lost 5 bases and J lost 2 bases. CDR3 nucleotides: TGTGCCAGCAGACCATTTACTAGCGGGGGGGCCTACGAGCAGTACTTC. Translation: CASRPFTSGGAYEQYF.

This rearrangement joins TRBV7-2 to TRBJ2-5; 13 bases fit TRBD2. V lost 5 bases, J lost 8 bases, and 17 bases stayed unmatched. CDR3 length equals 18 residues. Germline V CDR1 and CDR2: SGHTA, FQGNSA. CDR3 loop: CASSPTVTSGGTSATQYF. The CDR3 region has the DNA TGTGCCAGCAGCCCGACCGTGACTAGCGGGGGGACCTCCGCAACCCAGTACTTC.

This chain joins TRBV7-9 and TRBJ2-6, with a tentative D call TRBD2 (6 bases). Germline-derived CDR1 and CDR2 are SEHNR and FQNEAQ (reference sequence). The CDR3 totals 16 residues. V dropped 3 bases and J dropped 4 bases, with 13 bases sitting between them. In nucleotides, the CDR3 is TGTGCCAGCAGCTTGGGGGGTACTCCCGGGGCCAACGTCCTGACTTTC. Translation gives CASSLGGTPGANVLTF.

The chain carries TRBV4-1 and TRBJ1-2; maybe TRBD1 (5 bases). CDR1 MGHRA and CDR2 YSYEKL come from the germline V gene. The CDR3 consists of 13 residues. Trimming cost V 1 base and J 7 bases, with 10 bases left between them. In DNA, the CDR3 is TGCGCCAGCAGCCAAGCGGGGAGGGGTGGCTACACCTTC. Amino acid sequence: CASSQAGRGGYTF.

The V call is TRBV30, the J call TRBJ2-2; 7 nucleotides match TRBD1. The CDR3 is made up of 15 amino acids. Losses at the gene ends were 2 bases for V and 0 bases for J; bases not matched to a gene: 3. Germline loops: CDR1 GTSNPN, CDR2 SVGIG (reference sequence). Here the CDR3 reads CAWSRGPTNTGELFF. The CDR3 DNA is TGTGCCTGGAGTAGGGGGCCTACGAACACCGGGGAGCTGTTTTTT.

The chain couples TRBV7-2 to TRBJ2-5; TRBD2 agrees at 12 bases. The CDR3 runs 16 residues. V shed 1 base and J 5 bases; nucleotides not matched to a gene: 5. CDR1 is SGHTA, CDR2 FQGNSA, per germline. The chain's CDR3 is CASSLGLAGVGETQYF. As DNA, the CDR3 is TGTGCCAGCAGCTTAGGACTAGCGGGGGTGGGGGAGACCCAGTACTTC.

The chain combines TRBV20-1 with TRBJ2-1; D remains ambiguous. Germline V gives CDR1 DFQATT, CDR2 SNEGSKA (reference sequence). Between the trimmed V and J ends, which lost 4 bases and 9 bases, there was a span of 10 bases. The CDR3 has 11 residues. CDR3 bases: TGCAGTGCTACCCTATTAGGTGAGCAGTTCTTC. This encodes CSATLLGEQFF.

The chain has TRBV11-3 and TRBJ2-1, with 7 bases fitting TRBD2. J gave up 1 base and V 5 bases, and 8 bases lay outside the gene matches. Per the germline V gene, CDR1 is SGHNT and CDR2 is YENEEA. The CDR3 runs 16 residues. The CDR3 sequence: CASSPESGVSYNEQFF. DNA of the CDR3: TGTGCCAGCAGCCCAGAGAGCGGGGTTTCCTACAATGAGCAGTTCTTC. Variable domain in full (rest from reference TRBV11-3 and TRBJ2-1): EAGVVQSPRYKIIEKKQPVAFWCNPISGHNTLYWYLQNLGQGPELLIRYENEEAVDDSQLPKDRFSAERLKGVDSTLKIQPAELGDSAVYLCASSPESGVSYNEQFFGPGTRLTVL.

The chain joins TRBV6-5 to TRBJ2-1; D unresolved. The germline V gene has CDR1 MNHEY and CDR2 SVGAGI. This CDR3 region has 15 residues. Trimming removed 6 bases at V and 4 bases at J, with 16 bases between. The CDR3 coding sequence is TGTGCCAGCAGCCCTGGGGATGGTCCTTACAATGAGCAGTTCTTC. Translating gives CASSPGDGPYNEQFF.

The gene calls are TRBV7-2 and TRBJ1-3; D is uncertain. The CDR3 has 17 residues. Trimming left V 1 base short and J 0 bases short, with 13 bases between. Germline CDR1 SGHTA, CDR2 FQGNSA. CDR3 region: CASSLGRQPLSGNTIYF. CDR3 in DNA: TGTGCCAGCAGCTTAGGCCGCCAGCCACTCTCTGGAAACACCATATATTTT. Using reference TRBV7-2 and TRBJ1-3 for the parts outside the CDR3, the full variable domain is GAGVSQSPSNKVTEKGKDVELRCDPISGHTALYWYRQSLGQGLEFLIYFQGNSAPDKSGLPSDRFSAERTGGSVSTLTIQRTQQEDSAVYLCASSLGRQPLSGNTIYFGEGSWLTVV.

The chain has TRBV5-6 and TRBJ1-2; 7 positions agree with TRBD1. This CDR3 has 15 amino acids. Germline-derived CDR1 and CDR2 are SGHDT and YYEEEE. With V trimmed by 3 bases and J by 1 base, 6 bases remained unmatched. CDR3 protein: CASSWTGLGNYGYTF. In DNA, the CDR3 is TGTGCCAGCAGCTGGACAGGCCTTGGTAACTATGGCTACACCTTC.

This chain joins TRBV14 and TRBJ2-7, with 9 bases lining up with TRBD2. J was trimmed by 2 bases and V by 0 bases; bases with no gene match: 8. Germline V gene data show CDR1 as SGHDN and CDR2 as FVKESK. The CDR3 extends over 17 amino acids. For the CDR3, the DNA is TGTGCCAGCAGCCAAGACCATAGCGGGGGCCTTACCTACGAGCAGTACTTC. This codes for CASSQDHSGGLTYEQYF.

As to this clone: A read error may produce the germline difference seen at one junction end. The chain joins TRBV14 to TRBJ2-1, with D maybe TRBD1 (6 bases). Looked up from germline, CDR1 is SGHDN and CDR2 is FVKESK. The CDR3 has 13 residues. CDR3 amino acids: CASSQARGFGDVF. CDR3 DNA: TGTGCCAGCAGCCAAGCTAGGGGGTTTGGAGATGTCTTC.

The genes are TRBV2 and TRBJ2-7; the D call may be TRBD1 or TRBD2 (6 bases each). V was shortened by 4 bases and J by 2 bases, with 12 bases between the two germline ends. CDR3 size: 14 residues. In germline, CDR1 is SNHLY, CDR2 FYNNEI. The CDR3 spells CASSVGGGAYEQYV. The CDR3 coding sequence is TGTGCCAGCAGTGTGGGGGGCGGGGCCTACGAGCAGTACGTC.

The genes are TRBV7-8 and TRBJ1-6; 7 nucleotides agree with TRBD1. The germline gives CDR1 SGHVS, CDR2 FQNEAQ. This CDR3 region has 16 residues. V shed 6 bases and J 7 bases; nucleotides not matched to a gene: 12. This CDR3 is CASREAGQLSNSPLHF. The DNA of the CDR3 is TGTGCCAGCAGAGAGGCGGGACAGCTCTCCAATTCACCCCTCCACTTT.

This chain's CDR3 is CASSLVGQGLVPREQYF. In DNA, the CDR3 is TGTGCCAGCAGCTTGGTTGGACAAGGACTAGTACCCCGCGAGCAGTACTTC. The genes are TRBV5-4 and TRBJ2-7; 7 positions agree with TRBD2. Per germline, CDR1 SGHNT and CDR2 YYREEE (reference sequence). This CDR3 spans 17 amino acids. Germline trimming cut 0 bases from V and 6 bases from J; bases unmatched to any gene: 15.

The CDR3 DNA follows: TGTGCCAGCAGTTCGACAGGGGGTTCGGAGACCCAGTACTTC. This encodes CASSSTGGSETQYF. V is TRBV7-3 and J is TRBJ2-5, with 9 positions matching TRBD1. Germline CDR1 reads SGHTA; CDR2 reads FQGTGA. V lost 6 bases and J lost 5; bases outside the gene matches: 7. The CDR3 runs to 14 residues.

The chain carries TRBV14 and TRBJ2-1; D uncertain. This CDR3 is 13 amino acids long. The germline CDR1 and CDR2 sequences are SGHDN and FVKESK. The V end lost 3 bases, the J end lost 4 bases, and 7 bases lay between the germline ends. The CDR3 region has the DNA TGTGCCAGCAGCCAGGACGGGTACAATGAGCAGTTCTTC. Translated, it gives CASSQDGYNEQFF. The full variable domain, rest sourced from reference TRBV14 and TRBJ2-1, is EAGVTQFPSHSVIEKGQTVTLRCDPISGHDNLYWYRRVMGKEIKFLLHFVKESKQDESGMPNNRFLAERTGGTYSTLKVQPAELEDSGVYFCASSQDGYNEQFFGPGTRLTVL.

V gene TRBV6-5 combines with J gene TRBJ1-5; D call uncertain. Germline loops: CDR1 MNHEY, CDR2 SVGAGI. The CDR3 length is 15 residues. Trimming took 0 bases from V and 2 from J, leaving 8 bases between them. The CDR3 protein is CASSYSLSGNQPQHF. In nucleotides, the CDR3 is TGTGCCAGCAGTTACTCGTTGTCTGGCAATCAGCCCCAGCATTTT.

The chain has TRBV6-6 and TRBJ1-5, with D uncertain. Trimming left V 0 bases short and J 0 bases short, with 6 bases between. Germline CDR1 and CDR2: MNHNY and SVGAGI (reference sequence). CDR3 size: 15 residues. CDR3 DNA: TGTGCCAGCAGTTACTCGACGTATAGCAATCAGCCCCAGCATTTT. Its translation is CASSYSTYSNQPQHF.

The rearrangement uses TRBV7-9 and TRBJ1-1; D uncertain. CDR3 size: 13 residues. Germline CDR1 is SEHNR and CDR2 is FQNEAQ (reference sequence). Trimming pared 3 bases from V and 1 base from J, leaving 6 bases between. CDR3 nucleotides: TGTGCCAGCAGCTTCCGGCAGAACACTGAAGCTTTCTTT. Its translation is CASSFRQNTEAFF.

V gene TRBV11-2 combines with J gene TRBJ2-3; D is unclear. Germline V lookup: CDR1 SGHAT, CDR2 FQNNGV. The V end lost 7 bases, the J end lost 6 bases, and 8 bases lay between the germline ends. This CDR3 has 11 amino acids. The CDR3 sequence: CASIYLDTQYF. The CDR3 DNA reads TGTGCCAGCATTTATCTGGATACGCAGTATTTT.

The J gene is TRBJ2-7, the V gene TRBV6-5; TRBD1 agrees at 7 bases. Trimming at V came to 5 bases and at J to 7 bases, leaving 11 bases not matched to a gene. The CDR3 is made up of 14 amino acids. The germline V gene encodes CDR1 MNHEY and CDR2 SVGAGI. The CDR3 protein is CASSPRDRDTEQYF. In DNA, the CDR3 is TGTGCCAGCAGTCCCCGGGACAGAGATACTGAGCAGTACTTC.